This TCR beta chain stems from a study of cytomegalovirus exposure and HLA in healthy donors (dated by TCRdb to 2016 to 2017). Background for the entire study: An earlier analysis of about 530 of the donors reported about 300 Gb of sequence data and approximately 120 million unique TCR beta sequences obtained from about 179 million T cells. About 280 gigabases of sequencing data and 70 million to 85 million unique TCR sequences were included in an early release covering around 600 HLA-typed donors. Of the roughly 400 genotyped donors, 81% fell in the genetic ancestry cluster associated with self-reported Caucasian donors. The study aimed to test whether signatures of past pathogen exposure could be identified by cataloging public T cell receptors. The study used immunosequencing to profile the T cell repertoires of approximately 650 subjects and linked those repertoires to cytomegalovirus serostatus. Along with the approximately 620-subject first cohort, a separate validation cohort of roughly 110 different subjects was used. The study combined high-throughput TCR immunosequencing, statistical association of individual TCRs with disease status, and machine learning to predict cytomegalovirus infection status. In a later analysis, previously published TCR beta repertoires from about 640 donors were re-analyzed and high-resolution HLA genotyping was added so that TCR occurrence patterns could be studied. In the later analysis, no new phenotypic data were used to find candidate immune exposures; instead, reliance was placed on TCR beta sequences and their occurrence across donors. An earlier analysis of some 500 of the donors applied high-throughput TCR beta sequencing to assess whether each TCR beta V gene segment acted as functional or pseudogenic. Donor age, sex, ethnicity and CMV serostatus were compiled together with the repertoire data. In a later genetic analysis, genome-wide SNP genotypes for about 55% of the 666 donors were used, and that subset was treated as a discovery cohort. All discovery cohort repertoires had been generated on a single sequencing platform. Class I and class II HLA loci were covered by the typing at four-digit resolution. Typing coverage differed by locus: A, B, C, DRB1 and DQB1 were typed in roughly 629-630 donors, DQA1 in around 500, DPA1 in some 570, and DPB1 in roughly 470. Four to six DR-DQ haplotypes were handled as single units for association and clustering, since linkage in the cohort was strong. Among a few hundred genotyped donors of the cohort, an average of roughly 240,000 unique TCR beta nucleotide sequences were sequenced per donor, roughly 18% of them non-productive. General study outcomes and caveats: In vitro tests confirmed that a few of the cytomegalovirus-associated TCR beta chains recognize cytomegalovirus antigens. In an earlier analysis of roughly 500 of the donors, most TCR beta V segments appeared in productive rearrangements about 87% or about 30% of the time, broadly matching IMGT annotations. In a later analysis, HLA-associated TCR beta chains were found to be more clonally expanded and to have lower generation probabilities than equally common non-associated chains. The sequencing pipeline was judged likely to have produced a cluster of highly shared sequence variants as a technical artifact. According to a later analysis, parvovirus B19, influenza, CMV and Epstein-Barr virus appeared linked to several top co-occurrence clusters. When HLA alleles, especially DR and DQ, strongly co-occurred, TCR associations were difficult to assign to individual alleles. A later analysis found that most CMV-associated TCR beta chains appeared HLA-restricted, with HLA associations seemingly driven largely by CMV exposure. Some IMGT-functional V segments, including TRBV6-2 and TRBV6-3, could not be told apart with the 87-base-pair reads, so those segments were excluded. Most TCR sequences were seen in very few donors, while some public TCRs were found in many individuals. Only TCR beta chains were sequenced in this cohort, and the absence of alpha or paired-chain data limited detectable features. According to a later genetic analysis, donors in an Asian-associated ancestry cluster had fewer N-insertions in productive TCRs than the approximately 700-donor mean. In a later genetic analysis, a missense DCLRE1C variant was associated with V-gene and J-gene trimming of TCR beta chains, and the association was replicated in an independent cohort. Correlated functional status among segregating V segments might reflect linkage disequilibrium, but an unknown experimental factor could not be ruled out. At a false discovery rate of 0.05, a later analysis linked around 15,000 TCR beta sequences to specific HLA alleles. A further reported finding was that TCR beta sequences accurately predicted the HLA-A and HLA-B alleles for most subjects in the first cohort. For the cohort, immune exposure information was limited to CMV serostatus. Some 16 rarely observed V segments, including chromosome 9 orphons, were excluded from the earlier analysis of some 590 of the donors because counts were too low. A later analysis found that TCR association rates varied across HLA loci, with DRB1 alleles showing the most associated TCRs and HLA-C alleles the fewest. The authors suggested that the approach could potentially be generalized to other disease states and immunological phenotypes. The presence/absence analyses assumed that sequencing depth was roughly uniform across donors, and that assumption may not be true. The study listed 150 to 200 TCR beta chains as associated with cytomegalovirus. Because HLA typing was unavailable for some donors at each locus, only the typed subset was used in association tests. In both the original and validation cohorts, the classifier was reported to diagnose cytomegalovirus status with high specificity and sensitivity.

In total, approximately 610 healthy bone marrow donors made up the cohort. At the time of sampling, all cohort members were nominally healthy, though unrecorded immune exposures were likely present. The donor tested CMV seronegative, placing the donor among the 350 or so seronegative members of the cohort. Every donor gave a peripheral blood sample, and the peripheral blood mononuclear cells from that sample were used for TCR beta sequencing. Genomic DNA extraction from the blood cell samples was performed with the Qiagen DNeasy Blood Extraction Kit. On this clone itself: The antigen this receptor binds is unknown. Base-call qualities are not available, and no considerably larger clone is one nucleotide away.

The library was built by means of the immunoSEQ multiplex PCR assay. The multiplex PCR relied on a mix of 60 forward primers for TCR Vbeta segments and 13 reverse primers for TCR Jbeta segments. The CDR3 region of rearranged TCR beta genes was amplified from genomic DNA with a multiplex PCR assay. The Illumina HiSeq System was used to sequence the amplified TCR beta libraries as 87-base-pair reads. Per the authors' processing: A later analysis counted tens of millions of unique TCR beta chains across the 650 to 700 repertoires, and some 11 million of these chains were shared by at least two donors. Raw reads were error-corrected and collapsed into unique sequences with a nearest-neighbor algorithm that merged closely related sequences to remove PCR and sequencing errors. CDR3 sequences were aligned to IMGT reference sequences to assign V, D and J gene segments. For a sequence to be retained, at least a six-nucleotide match to both a V gene segment and a J gene segment was required. A rearrangement was called productive if the CDR3 had no stop codons and remained in frame with V and J, and every other rearrangement was called non-productive. CDR3 was defined by IMGT convention, running from the second conserved V-encoded cysteine to the conserved J-encoded phenylalanine. The earlier analysis of about 530 of the donors excluded any sequence lacking an unambiguous match to a single V gene segment. An earlier analysis of 500 to 700 of the donors classified V segments as functional when productive rearrangements were above 56.7% and as segregating when the standard deviation between donors was above 5%. A statistical classification framework was built to diagnose cytomegalovirus status from the catalog of TCR beta chain sequences. In a later analysis, TCR nucleotide sequences were compared against IMGT/GENE-DB human TR gene sequences so that V and J genes could be assigned. A later analysis assigned CDR3 sequences and most-parsimonious VDJ recombination scenarios with the TCRdist pipeline. A later analysis defined each TCR beta chain by its CDR3 amino acid sequence plus V-gene family, and excluded reads lacking a unique V-gene family. A later analysis removed 500 to 600 highly shared, low-generation-probability nucleotide sequences to deal with suspected cross-contamination and a sequencing artifact. A later analysis calculated a clonal expansion index for each public chain from normalized within-repertoire ranks of inferred template counts. In a later analysis, generation probabilities were computed using a VDJ recombination model fitted to out-of-frame rearrangements, and the results were checked against IGoR. A later analysis scored TCR-TCR, TCR-HLA and TCR-CMV co-occurrence with hypergeometric tests, applying a repertoire-size bias correction to TCR pairs. To estimate false discovery rates, a later analysis permuted the HLA or CMV assignments 20 times. A later analysis grouped co-occurring TCRs with DBSCAN, adding TCRdist sequence similarity when clustering within HLA-allele-positive subsets. For co-occurrence clustering, repertoires with fewer than 30,000 or more than 120,000 public chains were excluded, along with roughly 5 repertoires with anomalous nucleotide sharing. TCRdb holds this immuneACCESS table with in-frame rearrangements only. Some clones are missing; in checked studies, unresolved V genes explain under half, and the rest has no known cause. The V and J calls and the clone size are those of that table, but D and trimming were determined from the DNA. The sample includes over 110,000 clones, with 82% observed a single time. Over 2.5% of the sample lies in the top ten.

As encoded in the germline V gene, CDR1 is SGDLS while CDR2 is YYNGEE. V has 4 bases trimmed and J has 3 bases trimmed; junction bases matching no gene number 9. Reading from cysteine to phenylalanine, the CDR3 counts 17 amino acids. The DNA shown is the 51-base CDR3, in frame from base 1. This receptor chain uses TRBV9 and TRBJ1-5, with 11 middle bases fitting TRBD1. Sequencing was done on a sample of PBMCs. The sequence was collected from a male donor in good health and CMV-seronegative. The DNA sequence is as follows: TGTGCCAGCAGCCCTGGGGGGACAGGGGGTATCAATCAGCCCCAGCATTTT. This gives the protein CASSPGGTGGINQPQHF.